These 26 T cell receptor beta chains came from one sample sequenced in a study of control samples from healthy donors and cancer patients. Using immunoSEQ multiplex PCR, the repertoire was profiled, and TCRdb retains in-frame clones only, with some absent. This table has some 100,000 clones, over 85% appearing once. The specimen sequenced was blood. The origin of the receptors is a human donor in good health. The donor label of this sample is uncertain.

This rearrangement joins TRBV19 to TRBJ2-4; D may be TRBD2 (5 bases). This CDR3 region has 15 residues. Trimming left V 7 bases short and J 3 bases short, with 16 bases between. Per the germline V gene, CDR1 is LNHDA and CDR2 is SQIVND (reference sequence). CDR3 region: CASTEDPAGKNIQYF. DNA of the CDR3: TGTGCCAGTACCGAAGACCCCGCGGGCAAAAACATTCAGTACTTC.

The chain couples TRBV11-2 to TRBJ2-5; no reliable D call. The CDR3 is 15 residues long. CDR1 is SGHAT, CDR2 FQNNGV, per germline. Trimming took off 7 bases at V and 1 base at J, with 16 bases between the two ends. Here the CDR3 DNA reads TGTGCCAGCACCCTATCGTCCATCCTCCAAGAGACCCAGTACTTC. Its protein product is CASTLSSILQETQYF.

The rearrangement uses TRBV28 and TRBJ2-1, with 8 bases aligning to TRBD1. Germline V lookup: CDR1 MDHEN, CDR2 SYDVKM. J gave up 0 bases and V 6 bases, and 4 bases lay outside the gene matches. There are 15 residues in the CDR3. The CDR3 coding sequence is TGTGCCAGCAGCACGACAGGGGACTCCTACAATGAGCAGTTCTTC. Translated: CASSTTGDSYNEQFF.

The chain joins TRBV5-4 to TRBJ2-6, with 9 bases matching TRBD1. Germline V CDR1 and CDR2: SGHNT, YYREEE (reference sequence). With 4 bases clipped from V and 2 bases from J, the junction kept 10 bases outside the gene matches. CDR3 size: 18 residues. CDR3 in amino acids: CASSRPGQGRTGANVLTF. CDR3 in DNA: TGTGCCAGCAGCCGGCCGGGACAGGGAAGAACTGGGGCCAACGTCCTGACTTTC.

This clone was seen only a few times. The V call is TRBV18, the J call TRBJ1-1; 8 bases align to TRBD1. Germline assignment: CDR1 KGHSH and CDR2 LQKENI. This CDR3 is built from 16 residues. Losses at the gene ends were 4 bases for V and 1 base for J; bases not matched to a gene: 8. The CDR3 protein is CASSREAGGWNTEAFF. In nucleotides, the CDR3 is TGTGCCAGCTCACGCGAGGCAGGGGGCTGGAACACTGAAGCTTTCTTT.

V and J are TRBV10-2 and TRBJ2-7; 7 positions match TRBD1. The trim removed 4 bases at V and 8 bases at J, leaving 8 bases unmatched. Germline V gene lookup returns CDR1 WSHSY and CDR2 SAAADI. The CDR3 covers 13 residues. CDR3 nucleotides: TGCGCCAGCAGTGGGGCCACAGGGGTGAAGCAGTACTTC. Translating it yields CASSGATGVKQYF.

The genes are TRBV19 and TRBJ2-1; a possible D gene is TRBD1 (6 bases). The CDR3 sequence is 15 residues long. Trimming took off 5 bases at V and 5 bases at J, with 16 bases between the two ends. The germline CDR1 and CDR2 sequences are LNHDA and SQIVND (reference sequence). The CDR3 DNA sequence: TGTGCCAGTAGTCTGACAGGTGGGGCGGACAATGAGCAGTTCTTC. Its translation: CASSLTGGADNEQFF. The whole variable domain, filled in from reference TRBV19 and TRBJ2-1, reads DGGITQSPKYLFRKEGQNVTLSCEQNLNHDAMYWYRQDPGQGLRLIYYSQIVNDFQKGDIAEGYSVSREKKESFPLTVTSAQKNPTAFYLCASSLTGGADNEQFFGPGTRLTVL.

The chain employs TRBV6-6 and TRBJ1-1, with 8 bases identical to TRBD1. CDR3 length equals 14 residues. V shed 7 bases and J 2 bases; nucleotides not matched to a gene: 6. Germline V gene data show CDR1 as MNHNY and CDR2 as SVGAGI (reference sequence). The CDR3 DNA follows: TGTGCCAGCAAAAAACAGGGGGAAAACACTGAAGCTTTCTTT. Protein sequence: CASKKQGENTEAFF.

In the case of this clone: The sample carries other DNA sequences with the same CDR3. V and J are TRBV6-5 and TRBJ1-2, with 7 positions matching TRBD1. This CDR3 has 13 amino acids. Trimming removed 4 bases from V and 4 bases from J; junction bases left unmatched: 3. Germline values: CDR1 MNHEY, CDR2 SVGAGI. CDR3 loop: CASSSTGAYGYTF. Here the CDR3 DNA reads TGTGCCAGCAGTTCCACAGGGGCCTATGGCTACACCTTC.

The chain has TRBV6-2 or TRBV6-3 and TRBJ2-3; no clear D gene. The CDR3 runs to 14 residues. From germline, CDR1 is MNHEY and CDR2 SVGEGT. Trimming shortened V by 5 bases and J by 7 bases, and 16 bases separated the two germline ends. CDR3 nucleotides: TGTGCCAGCAGTGCCCCGGCGGCACAACATACGCAGTATTTT. This translates into CASSAPAAQHTQYF.

This clone was picked up one time. The chain joins TRBV10-1 to TRBJ1-2, with D unresolved. V was clipped by 3 bases and J by 4 bases, with 9 bases between them. Looked up from germline, CDR1 is WNHNN and CDR2 is SYGVQD (reference sequence). This CDR3 has 13 amino acids. The DNA of the CDR3 is TGCGCCAGCAGTGACCAGAGAGCCTATGGCTACACCTTC. Its translation is CASSDQRAYGYTF.

This chain uses TRBV5-5 with TRBJ1-1; D gene unclear. Germline-derived CDR1 and CDR2 are SGHKS and YYEKEE (reference sequence). This CDR3 region has 16 residues. Between the trimmed V and J ends, which lost 7 bases and 6 bases, there was a span of 25 bases. Here the CDR3 DNA reads TGTGCCAGCGACAATACCCCCGGGAGAGTCGTTCCTGAAGCTTTCTTT. Translating it yields CASDNTPGRVVPEAFF.

The chain employs TRBV10-3 and TRBJ1-1; no clear D gene. The CDR3 sequence is 13 residues long. Trimming took off 4 bases at V and 3 bases at J, with 9 bases between the two ends. Germline CDR1 ENHRY, CDR2 SYGVKD. The CDR3 nucleotides read TGTGCCATCAGTGGTGGCGCGGACACTGAAGCTTTCTTT. As protein: CAISGGADTEAFF.

The J gene is TRBJ1-2, the V gene TRBV19, with TRBD1 matching over 9 bases. The V segment lost 5 bases and the J segment 7 bases; nucleotides outside the gene matches: 8. There are 14 residues in the CDR3. Germline V lookup: CDR1 LNHDA, CDR2 SQIVND (reference sequence). CDR3 amino acids: CASSGTGQGVGYTF. In DNA, the CDR3 is TGTGCCAGTAGTGGTACGGGACAGGGTGTTGGCTACACCTTC.

This sequence joins TRBV5-1 and TRBJ2-1; D is unresolved. From germline, CDR1 is SGHRS and CDR2 YFSETQ. The length of the CDR3 is 11 residues. The V end was cut by 4 bases, the J end by 7 bases, with 6 bases between. DNA of the CDR3: TGCGCCAGCAGCCGGTTAAATGAGCAGTTCTTC. It translates to CASSRLNEQFF.

This clone was counted a single time. This specimen includes other DNA sequences encoding the same CDR3. The gene calls are TRBV18 and TRBJ1-6; D is undetermined. Trimming left V 0 bases short and J 9 bases short, with 15 bases between. The CDR3 runs to 16 residues. Germline V gene sequence: CDR1 KGHSH, CDR2 LQKENI. CDR3 nucleotides: TGTGCCAGCTCACCACCGTCTGAGGGTCTACGTTCACCCCTCCACTTT. Protein sequence: CASSPPSEGLRSPLHF. The whole variable domain, remainder taken from reference TRBV18 and TRBJ1-6, is NAGVMQNPRHLVRRRGQEARLRCSPMKGHSHVYWYRQLPEEGLKFMVYLQKENIIDESGMPKERFSAEFPKEGPSILRIQQVVRGDSAAYFCASSPPSEGLRSPLHFGNGTRLTVT.

The CDR3 bases are TGTGCTAGTGTTCCCACGGGACACCCCAGCAATCAGCCCCAGCATTTT. Translated: CASVPTGHPSNQPQHF. The chain employs TRBV12-5 and TRBJ1-5; D possibly corresponds to TRBD1 (6 bases). Germline V gene data show CDR1 as LGHNT and CDR2 as FRNRAP. With 7 bases removed from V and 1 base from J, the gap between germline ends came to 17 bases. The CDR3 is made up of 16 amino acids.

The chain employs TRBV5-1 and TRBJ2-5; D ambiguous. In germline, CDR1 is SGHRS, CDR2 YFSETQ. The germline V and J ends were trimmed by 1 base and 3 bases, with 7 bases remaining between them. There are 13 residues in the CDR3. CDR3 bases: TGCGCCAGCAGCTTGAGACACGAAGAGACCCAGTACTTC. Its protein is CASSLRHEETQYF.

CDR3 DNA sequence: TGTGCCAGTAGTCTCTGGACGGACAATCAGCCCCAGCATTTT. Residues: CASSLWTDNQPQHF. V and J are TRBV19 and TRBJ1-5; the D is unclear. Germline-derived CDR1 and CDR2 are LNHDA and SQIVND (reference sequence). This CDR3 comprises 14 residues. Trimming cost V 5 bases and J 3 bases, with 11 bases left between them.

This chain links TRBV6-6 with TRBJ1-2, with D unclear. CDR1 is MNHNY, CDR2 SVGAGI, per germline (reference sequence). This CDR3 spans 13 amino acids. V lost 2 bases and J 4 bases, leaving 8 bases between the germline ends. CDR3 residues: CASSYDGFYGYTF. CDR3 nucleotide sequence: TGTGCCAGCAGTTACGACGGGTTCTATGGCTACACCTTC.

The DNA for the CDR3 is TGTGCCAGCAGCTTAAGGGGACAGCCTAATGAAAAACTGTTTTTT. It translates to CASSLRGQPNEKLFF. This rearrangement joins TRBV11-2 to TRBJ1-4, with 7 bases identical to TRBD1. There are 15 residues in the CDR3. V shed 2 bases, J shed 3 bases, and the junction held 3 bases outside the gene matches. Germline V gene lookup returns CDR1 SGHAT and CDR2 FQNNGV.

This chain connects TRBV13 to TRBJ1-6, with 10 bases aligning to TRBD1. The trim removed 11 bases at V and 10 bases at J, leaving 11 bases unmatched. CDR1 PRHDT and CDR2 FYEKMQ come from the germline V gene (reference sequence). The CDR3 has 14 amino acids. CDR3 in DNA: TGTGCCGGACCCCGGGACAGGGGTTACTCACCCCTCCACTTT. Translating gives CAGPRDRGYSPLHF.

The chain employs TRBV9 and TRBJ1-1, with 7 bases lining up with TRBD1. Germline CDR1 is SGDLS and CDR2 is YYNGEE. This CDR3 is 13 amino acids long. V was clipped by 3 bases and J by 4 bases; unmatched bases: 3. The CDR3 nucleotides read TGTGCCAGCAGCGCGACAGGGCTCACTGAAGCTTTCTTT. This sequence encodes CASSATGLTEAFF.

The V and J genes are TRBV6-2 or TRBV6-3 and TRBJ1-2; TRBD1 might be the D (6 bases). Trimming removed 3 bases at V and 7 bases at J, with 15 bases between. This CDR3 has 14 residues. Germline CDR1 and CDR2: MNHEY and SVGEGT. The CDR3 DNA follows: TGTGCCAGCAGTTATTCGTCGGGGGCCGGTGGCTACACCTTC. Its protein product is CASSYSSGAGGYTF.

V usage is TRBV20-1 and J usage is TRBJ2-1; no clear D. There are 11 residues in the CDR3. The germline V gene encodes CDR1 DFQATT and CDR2 SNEGSKA (reference sequence). Trimming left V 3 bases short and J 7 bases short, with 7 bases between. This chain's CDR3 is CSASRQNEQFF. CDR3 sequence (DNA): TGCAGTGCTAGTCGGCAAAATGAGCAGTTCTTC.

The rearrangement joins TRBV7-9 to TRBJ1-2; TRBD1 is a possible D gene (6 bases). V lost 5 bases, J lost 6 bases, and 25 bases lay in between. The germline V gene has CDR1 SEHNR and CDR2 FQNEAQ (reference sequence). The CDR3 has 17 amino acids. CDR3 sequence (DNA): TGTGCCAGCAGCCATTCGTTACAGGGAGGAAGACTCCATGGCTACACCTTC. Protein: CASSHSLQGGRLHGYTF.